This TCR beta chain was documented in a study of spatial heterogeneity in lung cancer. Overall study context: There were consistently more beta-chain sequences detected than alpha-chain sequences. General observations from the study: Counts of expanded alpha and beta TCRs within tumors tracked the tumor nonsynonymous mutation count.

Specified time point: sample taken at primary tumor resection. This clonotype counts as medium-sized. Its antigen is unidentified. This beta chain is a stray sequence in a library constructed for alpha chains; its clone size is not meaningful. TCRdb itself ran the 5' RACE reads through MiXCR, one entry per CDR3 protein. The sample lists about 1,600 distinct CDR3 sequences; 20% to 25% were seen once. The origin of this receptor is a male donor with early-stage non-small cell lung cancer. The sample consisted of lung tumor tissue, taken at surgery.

The CDR3 nucleotides read TGCAGTGCCCTCGGAGGTAGCGGGAGGGCGAATGAGCAGTTCTTC. This gives the protein CSALGGSGRANEQFF. This chain uses TRBV20-1 with TRBJ2-1; 11 positions match TRBD2. This CDR3 comprises 15 residues. Germline CDR1 reads DFQATT; CDR2 reads SNEGSKA (reference sequence). V shed 6 bases and J 7 bases; nucleotides not matched to a gene: 11.